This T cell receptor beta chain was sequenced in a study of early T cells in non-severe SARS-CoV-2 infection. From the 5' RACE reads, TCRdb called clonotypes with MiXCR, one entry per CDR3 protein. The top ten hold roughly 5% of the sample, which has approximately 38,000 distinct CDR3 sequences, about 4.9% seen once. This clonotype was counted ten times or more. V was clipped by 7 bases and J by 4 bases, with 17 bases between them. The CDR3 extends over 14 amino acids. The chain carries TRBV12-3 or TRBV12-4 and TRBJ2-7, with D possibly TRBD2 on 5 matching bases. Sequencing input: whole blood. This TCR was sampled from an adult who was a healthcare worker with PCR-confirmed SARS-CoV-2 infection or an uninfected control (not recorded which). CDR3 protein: CASTSRGSLYEQYF. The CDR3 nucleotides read TGTGCCAGCACCTCCAGAGGGTCTCTGTACGAGCAGTACTTC.